The entry below gives a single TCR beta chain sequence along with its context. This entry belongs to a study of blood T cell repertoires in COVID-19. Study information: COVID-19 samples from acute and convalescent phases originated in the United States, Italy and Spain. PBMCs, B-cell-depleted T cells, or T cells provided the cDNA or gDNA that made up the material.

Authors' processing steps: Amplifying reference gene primers gave estimates of nucleated cell counts. Some clones are missing from TCRdb's copy, which holds only in-frame ones; the method was immunoSEQ multiplex PCR. V and J calls and clone size are given by that table; D and trimming were obtained from the DNA. This table holds more than 95,000 clones, about nine tenths found once. The CDR3 sequence is 15 residues long. J gave up 6 bases and V 4 bases, and 10 bases lay outside the gene matches. In germline, CDR1 is KGHSH, CDR2 LQKENI. This chain links TRBV18 with TRBJ1-2; 8 positions match TRBD1. Sample: peripheral blood. This receptor was obtained from a man in his 60s with acute or convalescent COVID-19. CDR3 loop: CASSLEQGAEDGYTF. CDR3 sequence (DNA): TGTGCCAGCTCACTCGAGCAGGGGGCGGAGGATGGCTACACCTTC. Full variable domain (missing parts from reference TRBV18 and TRBJ1-2): NAGVMQNPRHLVRRRGQEARLRCSPMKGHSHVYWYRQLPEEGLKFMVYLQKENIIDESGMPKERFSAEFPKEGPSILRIQQVVRGDSAAYFCASSLEQGAEDGYTFGSGTRLTVV.